A single sample gave rise to the 20 T cell receptor beta chains below, sequenced in a study of blood T cell repertoires in COVID-19. Method: immunoSEQ multiplex PCR; TCRdb's copy keeps in-frame clones and lacks some. The data hold about 110,000 clones, with approximately 87% observed a single time. The sample consisted of peripheral blood. These receptors originate from a woman between 55 and 75 years old with acute or convalescent COVID-19.

A few counts support this clone. The chain uses TRBV6-5 and TRBJ1-1, with D unclear. The CDR3 loop spans 13 amino acids. Trimming left V 6 bases short and J 7 bases short, with 15 bases between. Germline V gives CDR1 MNHEY, CDR2 SVGAGI. CDR3 DNA sequence: TGTGCCAGCAGGGTGGGCAGGAAAAATGAAGCTTTCTTT. Amino acids: CASRVGRKNEAFF.

CDR3 in amino acids: CASSLTLAGGNNEQFF. The CDR3 DNA is TGTGCCAGCAGCCTCACCCTAGCGGGGGGGAACAATGAGCAGTTCTTC. This chain joins TRBV4-2 and TRBJ2-1; 12 bases agree with TRBD2. This CDR3 is 16 amino acids long. Germline V gives CDR1 LGHNA, CDR2 YNFKEQ. V lost 4 bases, J lost 5 bases, and 6 bases stayed unmatched.

This clone was observed once. The CDR3 sequence: CASSVQGVDTGELFF. The DNA of the CDR3 is TGTGCCAGCAGTGTCCAGGGGGTCGACACCGGGGAGCTGTTTTTT. This chain connects TRBV2 to TRBJ2-2; 7 nucleotides match TRBD1. The V gene's germline CDR1 is SNHLY and CDR2 FYNNEI. This CDR3 has 15 amino acids. With 4 bases clipped from V and 3 bases from J, the junction kept 5 bases outside the gene matches.

The chain employs TRBV7-2 and TRBJ2-1; 11 bases are a match to TRBD2. The germline gives CDR1 SGHTA, CDR2 FQGNSA. The CDR3 sequence is 15 residues long. V trimming: 5 bases; J trimming: 9 bases; junction bases outside the gene matches: 9. CDR3 residues: CASSQIAGGQGEQFF. In DNA form, the CDR3 reads TGTGCCAGCAGCCAGATAGCGGGAGGGCAGGGTGAGCAGTTCTTC. The full variable domain, in which reference TRBV7-2 and TRBJ2-1 provide the parts outside the CDR3, is GAGVSQSPSNKVTEKGKDVELRCDPISGHTALYWYRQSLGQGLEFLIYFQGNSAPDKSGLPSDRFSAERTGGSVSTLTIQRTQQEDSAVYLCASSQIAGGQGEQFFGPGTRLTVL.

The gene calls are TRBV30 and TRBJ2-3; 9 bases map to TRBD2. Germline V CDR1 and CDR2: GTSNPN, SVGIG (reference sequence). The CDR3 consists of 16 residues. V was pared by 0 bases and J by 3 bases, with 7 bases of the junction left unmatched. CDR3 bases: TGTGCCTGGAGTGTTGGGCTAGCGGGGAGGACAGATACGCAGTATTTT. Its translation: CAWSVGLAGRTDTQYF.

The gene calls are TRBV3-1 (or the pseudogene TRBV3-2) and TRBJ1-5; unclear D gene. The V and J ends lost 3 bases and 6 bases respectively, with 27 bases between them. The CDR3 loop spans 19 amino acids. CDR1 is LGHDT, CDR2 YNNKEL, per germline (reference sequence). CDR3 nucleotides: TGTGCCAGCAGCCAGGTTTCGCAGCCCGCACCGCGGCGGGTTCAGCCCCAGCATTTT. Amino acid sequence: CASSQVSQPAPRRVQPQHF.

This chain joins TRBV18 and TRBJ1-5; a possible D gene is TRBD1 (6 bases). Trimming removed 2 bases from V and 1 base from J, with 9 bases in between. This CDR3 contains 15 residues. Germline V gene sequence: CDR1 KGHSH, CDR2 LQKENI. The CDR3: CASSPRDTSNQPQHF. CDR3 sequence (DNA): TGTGCCAGCTCACCAAGGGACACCAGCAATCAGCCCCAGCATTTT.

J is TRBJ2-1 and V is TRBV19, with 11 nucleotides matching TRBD2. V shed 3 bases, J shed 2 bases, and the junction held 9 bases outside the gene matches. The CDR3 loop spans 18 amino acids. Germline V lookup: CDR1 LNHDA, CDR2 SQIVND (reference sequence). CDR3 sequence reads: CASSIVGPLAGAYNEQFF. The CDR3, as DNA: TGTGCCAGTAGTATTGTAGGCCCACTAGCGGGGGCCTACAATGAGCAGTTCTTC.

CDR3 loop: CASSLIPPPSTGELFF. CDR3 bases: TGTGCCAGCAGTTTAATACCCCCCCCGAGCACCGGGGAGCTGTTTTTT. V gene TRBV27 combines with J gene TRBJ2-2; no reliable D call. In germline, CDR1 is MNHEY, CDR2 SMNVEV (reference sequence). Trimming cost V 2 bases and J 4 bases, with 14 bases left between them. The CDR3 has 16 residues.

The chain combines TRBV15 with TRBJ1-5; tentatively, D is TRBD1 (5 bases). CDR3 length: 15 amino acids. Trimming cost V 3 bases and J 3 bases, with 12 bases left between them. In germline, CDR1 is LNHNV, CDR2 YYDKDF (reference sequence). The CDR3 bases are TGTGCCACCAGCAGGGTTCTAGGGGACAATCAGCCCCAGCATTTT. Amino acids: CATSRVLGDNQPQHF.

This clone was seen once. Here the CDR3 reads CASSLSAQETQYF. The CDR3 nucleotides are TGCGCCAGCAGCTTGAGCGCGCAAGAGACCCAGTACTTC. This chain connects TRBV5-1 to TRBJ2-5; D ambiguous. The CDR3 consists of 13 residues. Germline CDR1 and CDR2: SGHRS and YFSETQ. V shed 1 base and J shed 2 bases, with 6 bases lying between them.

This clone has more than one count but fewer than ten. This rearrangement joins TRBV19 to TRBJ2-6, with D perhaps TRBD1 (6 bases). The V and J ends lost 6 bases and 2 bases respectively, with 14 bases between them. The CDR3 is 16 residues long. From germline, CDR1 is LNHDA and CDR2 SQIVND (reference sequence). CDR3 coding DNA: TGTGCCAGTAGGGTGGAGACAGGAGCTGGGGCCAACGTCCTGACTTTC. As protein: CASRVETGAGANVLTF. Complete variable domain (other parts from reference TRBV19 and TRBJ2-6): DGGITQSPKYLFRKEGQNVTLSCEQNLNHDAMYWYRQDPGQGLRLIYYSQIVNDFQKGDIAEGYSVSREKKESFPLTVTSAQKNPTAFYLCASRVETGAGANVLTFGAGSRLTVL.

The rearrangement uses TRBV2 and TRBJ2-5; D gene uncertain. V lost 4 bases and J 3 bases, leaving 6 bases between the germline ends. The germline CDR1 and CDR2 sequences are SNHLY and FYNNEI. This CDR3 spans 12 amino acids. The DNA of the CDR3 is TGTGCCAGCAGTGGACAAGAAGAGACCCAGTACTTC. Translation gives CASSGQEETQYF.

This clone was detected many times. The genes are TRBV7-9 and TRBJ1-1; tentative D call: TRBD1 (6 bases). The germline gives CDR1 SEHNR, CDR2 FQNEAQ (reference sequence). The CDR3 has 13 amino acids. Trimming shortened V by 1 base and J by 9 bases, and 12 bases separated the two germline ends. For the CDR3, the DNA is TGTGCCAGCAGCTTAGAGGCGGACAGAAAAGCTTTCTTT. Translated: CASSLEADRKAFF. The variable domain in full, completed from reference TRBV7-9 and TRBJ1-1, reads DTGVSQNPRHKITKRGQNVTFRCDPISEHNRLYWYRQTLGQGPEFLTYFQNEAQLEKSRLLSDRFSAERPKGSFSTLEIQRTEQGDSAMYLCASSLEADRKAFFGQGTRLTVV.

The chain joins TRBV5-4 to TRBJ2-7, with D maybe TRBD2 (5 bases). The germline V gene encodes CDR1 SGHNT and CDR2 YYREEE (reference sequence). V was pared by 5 bases and J by 0 bases, with 15 bases between. This CDR3 comprises 15 residues. For the CDR3, the DNA is TGTGCCAGCAGTACCCCCCGGGATCCCTCCTACGAGCAGTACTTC. Amino acids: CASSTPRDPSYEQYF.

This chain connects TRBV7-6 to TRBJ2-7; TRBD2 matches at 13 bases. Germline CDR1 is SGHVS and CDR2 is FNYEAQ. The CDR3 spans 15 residues. J gave up 4 bases and V 2 bases, and 2 bases lay outside the gene matches. DNA for the CDR3: TGTGCCAGCAGCTTAACTAGCGGGGGGGCTTACGAGCAGTACTTC. Residues: CASSLTSGGAYEQYF. The whole variable domain, filled in from reference TRBV7-6 and TRBJ2-7, reads GAGVSQSPRYKVTKRGQDVALRCDPISGHVSLYWYRQALGQGPEFLTYFNYEAQQDKSGLPNDRFSAERPEGSISTLTIQRTEQRDSAMYRCASSLTSGGAYEQYFGPGTRLTVT.

The chain recombines TRBV2 with TRBJ2-6, with 7 positions matching TRBD2. Germline V gene data show CDR1 as SNHLY and CDR2 as FYNNEI. Losses at the gene ends were 4 bases for V and 4 bases for J; bases not matched to a gene: 4. The CDR3 loop spans 15 amino acids. The CDR3 here is CASSVGGTGANVLTF. For the CDR3, the DNA is TGTGCCAGCAGTGTGGGGGGGACCGGGGCCAACGTCCTGACTTTC.

The chain recombines TRBV3-1 (or the pseudogene TRBV3-2) with TRBJ2-5; D unresolved. The CDR3 is made up of 11 amino acids. CDR1 LGHDT and CDR2 YNNKEL come from the germline V gene (reference sequence). Deletions cut 4 bases from V and 5 bases from J, with 5 bases between. The CDR3 loop reads CASSLGETQYF. CDR3 bases: TGTGCCAGCAGCCTCGGGGAGACCCAGTACTTC.

This sequence joins TRBV19 and TRBJ1-5; possible D gene TRBD1, 5 bases. V lost 4 bases to trimming and J lost 4 bases, with 14 bases between them. Per the germline V gene, CDR1 is LNHDA and CDR2 is SQIVND (reference sequence). This CDR3 contains 15 residues. The CDR3 bases are TGTGCCAGTAGTAGCAACCGCCAGGGTAATCAGCCCCAGCATTTT. It codes for CASSSNRQGNQPQHF.

The chain has TRBV28 and TRBJ1-5; 8 bases line up with TRBD1. Losses at the gene ends were 6 bases for V and 0 bases for J; bases not matched to a gene: 13. The CDR3 contains 18 residues. Germline V lookup: CDR1 MDHEN, CDR2 SYDVKM. The CDR3 is CASRTGQGKAYSNQPQHF. The CDR3 coding sequence is TGTGCCAGCAGAACCGGACAGGGAAAGGCCTATAGCAATCAGCCCCAGCATTTT. Based on the CDR3 plus reference TRBV28 and TRBJ1-5, the full variable domain is DVKVTQSSRYLVKRTGEKVFLECVQDMDHENMFWYRQDPGLGLRLIYFSYDVKMKEKGDIPEGYSVSREKKERFSLILESASTNQTSMYLCASRTGQGKAYSNQPQHFGDGTRLSIL.